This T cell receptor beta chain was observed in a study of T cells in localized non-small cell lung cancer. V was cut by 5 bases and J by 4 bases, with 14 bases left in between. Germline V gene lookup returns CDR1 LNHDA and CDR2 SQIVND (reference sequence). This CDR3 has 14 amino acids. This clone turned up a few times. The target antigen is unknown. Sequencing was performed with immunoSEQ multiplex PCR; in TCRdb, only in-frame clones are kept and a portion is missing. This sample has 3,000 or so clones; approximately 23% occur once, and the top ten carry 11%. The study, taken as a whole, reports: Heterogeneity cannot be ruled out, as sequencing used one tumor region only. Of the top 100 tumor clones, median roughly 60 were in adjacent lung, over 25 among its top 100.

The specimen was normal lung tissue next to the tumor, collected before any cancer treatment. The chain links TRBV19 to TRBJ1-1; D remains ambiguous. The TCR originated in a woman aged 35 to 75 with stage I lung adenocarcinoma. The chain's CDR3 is CASSPKDFLTEAFF. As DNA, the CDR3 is TGTGCCAGTAGTCCAAAGGATTTCCTCACTGAAGCTTTCTTT.